These 4 T cell receptor beta chains were sequenced from one sample in a study of early T cells in non-severe SARS-CoV-2 infection. TCRdb independently ran MiXCR on the 5' RACE reads; one entry per CDR3 protein. Of some 38,000 distinct CDR3 sequences in the sample, 3% to 4.5% were seen once. The sample consisted of whole blood. The receptors originated from an adult who was a healthcare worker with PCR-confirmed SARS-CoV-2 infection or an uninfected control (not recorded which).

The chain combines TRBV3-1 with TRBJ2-7, with D possibly matching TRBD2 (6 bases). Germline CDR1 and CDR2: LGHDT and YNNKEL (reference sequence). The CDR3 extends over 15 amino acids. With 2 bases removed from V and 2 bases from J, the gap between germline ends came to 13 bases. CDR3 in DNA: TGTGCCAGCAGCCAATATGGACGGGGGACCTACGAGCAGTACTTC. Translating gives CASSQYGRGTYEQYF.

This clonotype appeared many times. The chain joins TRBV19 to TRBJ1-6, with D unresolved. Trimming took 0 bases from V and 4 from J, leaving 7 bases between them. CDR3 length: 15 amino acids. The germline V gene has CDR1 LNHDA and CDR2 SQIVND (reference sequence). The CDR3 reads CASSIEDGYNSPLHF. The CDR3 nucleotides read TGTGCCAGTAGTATAGAGGACGGATATAATTCACCCCTCCACTTT.

This clonotype was seen at least ten times. CDR3 DNA sequence: TGCAGTGCTACTCACGTAGACAGCCCCTCCTATAATTCACCCCTCCACTTT. Its protein product is CSATHVDSPSYNSPLHF. The gene calls are TRBV20-1 and TRBJ1-6; D possibly corresponds to TRBD1 (5 bases). The CDR3 is made up of 17 amino acids. The germline gives CDR1 DFQATT, CDR2 SNEGSKA (reference sequence). Trimming took 4 bases from V and 0 from J, leaving 16 bases between them.

Remarks on this clonotype: This sequence may be a read error, since a much larger clone differs from it by one base. The missing conserved phenylalanine or tryptophan at the end of this CDR3 makes a read error likely. The chain couples TRBV12-3 or TRBV12-4 to TRBJ2-7, with D tentatively TRBD1 (5 bases). CDR3 length: 14 residues. The ends were cut back, 4 bases at V and 0 bases at J, with 10 bases in the middle. The CDR3 is CASSSTANSYEQYS. DNA of the CDR3: TGTGCCAGCAGTTCGACAGCAAACTCCTACGAGCAGTACTCC.